This T cell receptor (beta chain) appears in the sequencing data of a study of beta chain features in type 1 diabetes. At the level of the study: Age and gender were similar between patients and healthy donors, as were cell yields. Findings of the study overall: Whatever favoring of shorter templates PCR might show would apply equally to patients and controls. Moderate but significant shortening of TCRB CDR3s was recorded in all four CD4+ subsets from Type 1 diabetes patients. HLA effects on TCRB rearrangement stayed unresolved here.

The table lists this clone with a few counts. Antigen specificity is unknown. The entirety of the isolated RNA underwent reverse transcription, so expressed TCRB transcripts were sequenced. Sequencing was performed with immunoSEQ multiplex PCR; in TCRdb, only in-frame clones are kept and a portion is missing. The sample records hundreds of thousands of clones, 13% being singletons. Sequences were obtained from naive CD4+ T cells from blood. The TCR was taken from a man aged 18 to 29 with type 1 diabetes.

In nucleotides, the CDR3 is TGTGCCAGCAGCTTAGAAACTTCTTGGACGAGGGGTTCACCCCTCCACTTT. This codes for CASSLETSWTRGSPLHF. V usage is TRBV7-9 and J usage is TRBJ1-6, with D possibly matching TRBD1 (5 bases). This CDR3 has 17 residues. CDR1 SEHNR and CDR2 FQNEAQ come from the germline V gene (reference sequence). The V end was cut by 1 base, the J end by 9 bases, with 19 bases between.